This T cell receptor (beta chain) is drawn from a study of blood T cell repertoires in COVID-19. Study-wide background: The United States, Italy and Spain provided the acute and convalescent COVID-19 samples.

As handled by the study authors: By means of reference gene primer amplification, nucleated cell counts were estimated. Only in-frame clones appear in the TCRdb table, and some are missing; sequencing was by immunoSEQ multiplex PCR. For V, J and clone size, that table is used; D and trimming come from the DNA. The data hold around 150,000 clones, with approximately 82% observed a single time. Germline V gene lookup returns CDR1 GTSNPN and CDR2 SVGIG (reference sequence). CDR3 size: 14 residues. Trimming removed 4 bases from V and 2 bases from J, with 14 bases in between. V gene TRBV30 combines with J gene TRBJ2-5; tentatively, D is TRBD2 (6 bases). The TCR was taken from a man in his fifties or sixties who had recovered from COVID-19. Input material: peripheral blood. CDR3 sequence reads: CAWISPGGQETQYF. In DNA, the CDR3 is TGTGCCTGGATTTCGCCTGGGGGGCAAGAGACCCAGTACTTC.